Shown below are 23 T cell receptor beta chains from a single sample sequenced in a study of CD8 T cells in Susac syndrome. Reverse transcription of about 0.45 to 1 ug RNA was performed with random hexamers. TCRdb itself ran the immunoSEQ multiplex PCR reads through MiXCR, one entry per CDR3 protein. This table holds 95,000 to 150,000 distinct CDR3 sequences, approximately 96% found once. The material sequenced was CD4+ T cells from PBMCs. These TCRs come from a human donor with Susac syndrome.

The chain uses TRBV3-1 and TRBJ2-3, with TRBD1 identical over 9 bases. CDR3 size: 13 residues. The germline gives CDR1 LGHDT, CDR2 YNNKEL (reference sequence). J was trimmed by 7 bases and V by 6 bases; bases with no gene match: 5. The CDR3 DNA reads as TGTGCCAGCAGGGACAGGGGAGGATATACGCAGTATTTT. This sequence encodes CASRDRGGYTQYF.

This chain connects TRBV4-3 to TRBJ2-5, with 8 bases lining up with TRBD1. V trimming: 4 bases; J trimming: 4 bases; junction bases outside the gene matches: 8. CDR3 length: 15 amino acids. Germline lookup yields CDR1 LGHNA and CDR2 YSLEER. CDR3 sequence (DNA): TGCGCCAGCAGCCCCTACCGGACAGGGTCAGAGACCCAGTACTTC. Protein: CASSPYRTGSETQYF.

V usage is TRBV20-1 and J usage is TRBJ1-1; maybe TRBD1 (6 bases). Deletions cut 3 bases from V and 2 bases from J, with 16 bases between. This CDR3 contains 15 residues. From germline, CDR1 is DFQATT and CDR2 SNEGSKA (reference sequence). The CDR3 bases are TGCAGTGCTAGGATAATGGGCGGGACAAACACTGAAGCTTTCTTT. This encodes CSARIMGGTNTEAFF.

V gene TRBV29-1 combines with J gene TRBJ2-3, with 10 nucleotides matching TRBD2. The trim removed 4 bases at V and 6 bases at J, leaving 4 bases unmatched. Germline CDR1 is SQVTM and CDR2 is ANQGSEA. There are 13 residues in the CDR3. The CDR3: CSVVASGSDTQYF. The DNA for the CDR3 is TGCAGCGTTGTGGCTAGCGGGAGTGATACGCAGTATTTT.

The chain carries TRBV29-1 and TRBJ1-2, with D unresolved. Trimming shortened V by 6 bases and J by 3 bases, and 2 bases separated the two germline ends. CDR1 and CDR2 from the germline V gene are SQVTM and ANQGSEA. The CDR3 is 9 amino acids. The CDR3 reads CSVDYGYTF. The CDR3 bases are TGCAGCGTGGACTATGGCTACACCTTC. The whole variable domain, filled in from reference TRBV29-1 and TRBJ1-2, reads SAVISQKPSRDICQRGTSLTIQCQVDSQVTMMFWYRQQPGQSLTLIATANQGSEATYESGFVIDKFPISRPNLTFSTLTVSNMSPEDSSIYLCSVDYGYTFGSGTRLTVV.

The count of this clonotype is one. The chain uses TRBV20-1 and TRBJ1-1; D uncertain. CDR1 is DFQATT, CDR2 SNEGSKA, per germline (reference sequence). The CDR3 consists of 11 residues. Trimming took off 6 bases at V and 6 bases at J, with 11 bases between the two ends. CDR3 amino acids: CSAVGVAEAFF. The CDR3 bases are TGCAGTGCCGTTGGGGTTGCTGAAGCTTTCTTT.

This clonotype was seen once. The chain has TRBV29-1 and TRBJ2-5; no firm D call. There are 15 residues in the CDR3. Germline lookup yields CDR1 SQVTM and CDR2 ANQGSEA. Deletions cut 3 bases from V and 5 bases from J, with 19 bases between. The CDR3, as DNA: TGCAGCGTTGACCCCCCCTCATCCCGGCCGGAGACCCAGTACTTC. Residues: CSVDPPSSRPETQYF.

As DNA, the CDR3 is TGCAGTGCTAGACGACAGGCCCCCTATGGCTACACCTTC. It codes for CSARRQAPYGYTF. J is TRBJ1-2 and V is TRBV20-1; tentatively, D is TRBD1 (6 bases). This CDR3 is built from 13 residues. Germline lookup yields CDR1 DFQATT and CDR2 SNEGSKA (reference sequence). V lost 2 bases and J 4 bases, leaving 11 bases between the germline ends.

The rearrangement uses TRBV6-5 and TRBJ2-2; D is uncertain. Deletions cut 8 bases from V and 5 bases from J, with 6 bases between. This CDR3 spans 11 amino acids. The germline V gene has CDR1 MNHEY and CDR2 SVGAGI. CDR3 sequence: CASAFTGELFF. CDR3 nucleotides: TGTGCCAGCGCTTTTACCGGGGAGCTGTTTTTT.

V is TRBV6-6 and J is TRBJ2-3, with TRBD1 matching over 8 bases. This CDR3 has 16 residues. Per germline, CDR1 MNHNY and CDR2 SVGAGI (reference sequence). With V trimmed by 6 bases and J by 6 bases, 14 bases remained unmatched. The CDR3 reads CASSYQPGQDPDTQYF. The CDR3 nucleotides read TGTGCCAGCAGCTACCAGCCGGGACAGGACCCGGATACGCAGTATTTT.

This clonotype was detected once. The chain couples TRBV4-2 to TRBJ2-3, with 10 nucleotides matching TRBD2. The CDR3 has 17 amino acids. Germline values: CDR1 LGHNA, CDR2 YNFKEQ. The J segment lost 2 bases and the V segment lost 1 base, leaving 6 bases of the junction unmatched. The CDR3 DNA follows: TGTGCCAGCAGCCAAGTAGGGACTAGCGAAAACACAGATACGCAGTATTTT. Translating it yields CASSQVGTSENTDTQYF.

The genes are TRBV7-9 and TRBJ1-2; D might be TRBD1 (5 bases). Looked up from germline, CDR1 is SEHNR and CDR2 is FQNEAQ (reference sequence). This CDR3 spans 13 amino acids. Trimming took 7 bases from V and 4 from J, leaving 13 bases between them. CDR3 loop: CASTSDNTYGYTF. For the CDR3, the DNA is TGTGCCAGCACCTCGGACAACACCTATGGCTACACCTTC.

This chain links TRBV6-2 or TRBV6-3 with TRBJ2-1; no clear D. CDR3 length: 16 residues. V gave up 1 base and J gave up 5 bases, with 15 bases separating them. Germline V gene sequence: CDR1 MNHEY, CDR2 SVGEGT. The CDR3: CASSYFAGWSNNEQFF. The DNA for the CDR3 is TGTGCCAGCAGTTACTTCGCAGGTTGGTCCAACAATGAGCAGTTCTTC.

This chain connects TRBV20-1 to TRBJ1-1; TRBD1 matches 8 bases. The germline V gene encodes CDR1 DFQATT and CDR2 SNEGSKA (reference sequence). Unmatched junction bases numbered 2, after V lost 0 bases and J lost 8 bases. The CDR3 covers 12 residues. This chain's CDR3 is CSARDRGREAFF. CDR3 in DNA: TGCAGTGCTAGAGACAGGGGGCGGGAAGCTTTCTTT.

The gene calls are TRBV6-5 and TRBJ1-2; TRBD1 is a possible D gene (6 bases). Germline CDR1 MNHEY, CDR2 SVGAGI. The CDR3 has 14 amino acids. V shed 5 bases and J shed 4 bases, with 14 bases lying between them. CDR3 nucleotide sequence: TGTGCCAGCAGTGACAGGAGGGAACCCTATGGCTACACCTTC. Protein sequence: CASSDRREPYGYTF.

The rearrangement joins TRBV12-3 or TRBV12-4 to TRBJ1-2; the match to TRBD1 covers 9 bases. The CDR3 is 14 amino acids. V lost 1 base to trimming and J lost 11 bases; unmatched junction nucleotides: 8. The CDR3 reads CASSLGGQGLEYTF. CDR3 nucleotide sequence: TGTGCCAGCAGTTTAGGGGGACAGGGTTTGGAATACACCTTC.

The V call is TRBV7-2, the J call TRBJ2-1; TRBD2 matches at 8 bases. V lost 8 bases to trimming and J lost 2 bases; unmatched junction nucleotides: 8. CDR3 length: 15 residues. The germline V gene has CDR1 SGHTA and CDR2 FQGNSA. For the CDR3, the DNA is TGTGCCAGCGGTTATAGCGGGGATGCCTACAATGAGCAGTTCTTC. Translating it yields CASGYSGDAYNEQFF.

The chain has TRBV5-6 and TRBJ1-2, with D perhaps TRBD1 (6 bases). Deletions cut 2 bases from V and 4 bases from J, with 12 bases between. In germline, CDR1 is SGHDT, CDR2 YYEEEE. The CDR3 covers 14 residues. The CDR3 nucleotides are TGTGCCAGCAGCTTAACAGGGCGGGTCTATGGCTACACCTTC. It is translated as CASSLTGRVYGYTF.

This chain links TRBV7-2 with TRBJ2-4, with D possibly being TRBD1 or TRBD2 (5 bases each). Germline V gives CDR1 SGHTA, CDR2 FQGNSA. The ends were cut back, 2 bases at V and 7 bases at J, with 9 bases in the middle. The CDR3 has 13 residues. Here the CDR3 DNA reads TGTGCCAGCAGCTTACAAAGGGACAACATTCAGTACTTC. It codes for CASSLQRDNIQYF.

The chain employs TRBV29-1 and TRBJ2-3; TRBD2 matches 11 bases. CDR1 is SQVTM, CDR2 ANQGSEA, per germline. J gave up 7 bases and V 2 bases, and 5 bases lay outside the gene matches. The CDR3 is 14 amino acids. The CDR3 nucleotides read TGCAGCGTTGAATGGCTAGCGGGAGGCCATACGCAGTATTTT. Encoded protein: CSVEWLAGGHTQYF.

The chain has TRBV5-6 and TRBJ2-7; D is unclear. CDR1 SGHDT and CDR2 YYEEEE come from the germline V gene. The CDR3 contains 13 residues. V gave up 0 bases and J gave up 1 base, with 5 bases separating them. In DNA form, the CDR3 reads TGTGCCAGCAGCTTGGTAATATCCTACGAGCAGTACTTC. Translation gives CASSLVISYEQYF.

This clonotype was seen a single time. This sequence joins TRBV5-6 and TRBJ2-2; 8 bases are a match to TRBD2. The length of the CDR3 is 16 residues. Germline V gene data show CDR1 as SGHDT and CDR2 as YYEEEE. With 4 bases clipped from V and 5 bases from J, the junction kept 10 bases outside the gene matches. DNA for the CDR3: TGTGCCAGCAGCCCGGCGGGACTAGTGGATACCGGGGAGCTGTTTTTT. This encodes CASSPAGLVDTGELFF.

The V and J genes are TRBV30 and TRBJ2-7, with D perhaps TRBD2 (6 bases). The V and J ends lost 2 bases and 6 bases respectively, with 14 bases between them. The germline V gene has CDR1 GTSNPN and CDR2 SVGIG (reference sequence). The CDR3 totals 13 residues. CDR3 sequence reads: CAWSLGGASEQYF. DNA for the CDR3: TGTGCCTGGAGTCTAGGAGGGGCCTCCGAGCAGTACTTC.